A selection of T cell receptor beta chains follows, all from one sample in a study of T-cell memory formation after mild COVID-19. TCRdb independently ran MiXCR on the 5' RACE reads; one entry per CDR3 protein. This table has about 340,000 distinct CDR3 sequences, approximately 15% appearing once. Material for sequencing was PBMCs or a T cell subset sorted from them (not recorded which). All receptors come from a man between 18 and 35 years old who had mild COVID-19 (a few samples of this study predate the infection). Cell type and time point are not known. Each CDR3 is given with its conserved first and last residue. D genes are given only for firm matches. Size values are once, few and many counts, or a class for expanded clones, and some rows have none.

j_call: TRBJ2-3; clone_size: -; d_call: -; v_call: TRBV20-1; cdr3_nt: TGCAGTGAAGCGGGTACAGATACGCAGTATTTT; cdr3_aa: CSEAGTDTQYF
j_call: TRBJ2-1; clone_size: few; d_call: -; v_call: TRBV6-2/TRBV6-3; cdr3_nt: TGTGCCAGCCTCTCGACGAGTAGCCGCATCCCGGATGAGCAGTTCTTC; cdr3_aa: CASLSTSSRIPDEQFF
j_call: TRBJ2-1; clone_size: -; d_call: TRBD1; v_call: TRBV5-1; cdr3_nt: TGCGCCAGCAGCTCGGACAGGATGAATGAGCAGTTCTTC; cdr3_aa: CASSSDRMNEQFF
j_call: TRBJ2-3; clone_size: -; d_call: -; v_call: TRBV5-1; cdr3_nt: TGCGCCAGCAGCTTGGGGATCGGGGGCACAGATACGCAGTATTTT; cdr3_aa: CASSLGIGGTDTQYF
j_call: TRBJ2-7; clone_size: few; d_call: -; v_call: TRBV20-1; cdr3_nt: TGCAGTGCTACCGGGACCAGACTATATGCTTACCACGAGCAGTACTTC; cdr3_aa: CSATGTRLYAYHEQYF
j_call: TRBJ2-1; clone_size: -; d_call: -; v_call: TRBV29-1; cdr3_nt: TGCAGCGTTGAAATGCGGGGCGGTGAGCAGTTCTTC; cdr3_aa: CSVEMRGGEQFF
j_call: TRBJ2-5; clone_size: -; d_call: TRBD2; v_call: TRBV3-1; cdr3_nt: TGTGCCAGCAGCCAAGCTCTGGGGGGGCAAGAGACCCAGTACTTC; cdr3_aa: CASSQALGGQETQYF
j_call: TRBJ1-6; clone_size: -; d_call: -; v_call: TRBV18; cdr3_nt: TGTGCCAGCTCACCACATGACAGCTCAAATTCACCCCTCCACTTT; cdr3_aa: CASSPHDSSNSPLHF
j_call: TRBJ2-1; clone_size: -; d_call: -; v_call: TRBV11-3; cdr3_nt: TGTGCCAGCAGCACCTCCCCGGGCCAGAACAATGAGCAGTTCTTC; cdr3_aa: CASSTSPGQNNEQFF
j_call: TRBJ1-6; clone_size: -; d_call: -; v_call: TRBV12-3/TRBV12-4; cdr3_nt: TGTGCCAGCGGGAGGACGGCGGATAAGGCCCTCCACTTT; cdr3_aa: CASGRTADKALHF
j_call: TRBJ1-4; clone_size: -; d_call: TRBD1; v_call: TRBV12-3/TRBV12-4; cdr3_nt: TGTGCCAGCAGAAGTAACAGGGGAACTAATGAAAAACTGTTTTTT; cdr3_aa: CASRSNRGTNEKLFF
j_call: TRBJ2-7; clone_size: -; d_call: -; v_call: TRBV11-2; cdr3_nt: TGTGCCAGCAGCTTTGGGGAGACAGGCCTCCGGTACTTC; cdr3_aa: CASSFGETGLRYF
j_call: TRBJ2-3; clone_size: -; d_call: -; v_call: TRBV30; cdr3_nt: TGTGCCTGGAGTGTACGCTACCCAGATACGCAGTATTTT; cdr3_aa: CAWSVRYPDTQYF
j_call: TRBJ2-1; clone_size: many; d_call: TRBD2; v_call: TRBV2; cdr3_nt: TGTGCCAGCAGTTCCGGGACTAGCGGATACAATGAGCAGTTCTTC; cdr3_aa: CASSSGTSGYNEQFF
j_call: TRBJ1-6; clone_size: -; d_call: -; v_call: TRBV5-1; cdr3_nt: TGCGCCAGCAGCCTACTGGGCCTCCTTAATTCACCCCTCCACTTT; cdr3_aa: CASSLLGLLNSPLHF
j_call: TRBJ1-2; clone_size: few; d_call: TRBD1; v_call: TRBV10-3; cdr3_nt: TGTGCCATCATGGGACAGGCGAAGGACTATGGCTACACCTTC; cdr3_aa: CAIMGQAKDYGYTF
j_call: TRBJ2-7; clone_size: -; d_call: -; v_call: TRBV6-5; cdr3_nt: TGTGCCAGCAGATTCCGGACAGACTACGAGCAGTACTTC; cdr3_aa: CASRFRTDYEQYF